Shown below are 28 T cell receptor beta chains from a single sample sequenced in a study of blood T cell repertoires in COVID-19. The protocol was immunoSEQ multiplex PCR, while the TCRdb copy is restricted to in-frame clones and leaves out a portion. The sample comprises around 200,000 clones, about four fifths of which are singletons, and roughly 8% rests with the top ten. The sequencing sample was made of peripheral blood. The source is a woman in her forties or fifties with acute or convalescent COVID-19.

The chain carries TRBV27 and TRBJ2-7; D is undetermined. There are 13 residues in the CDR3. Trimming left V 3 bases short and J 0 bases short, with 6 bases between. Germline assignment: CDR1 MNHEY and CDR2 SMNVEV (reference sequence). The CDR3 DNA reads TGTGCCAGCAGTTTCTCTAGCTCCTACGAGCAGTACTTC. Amino acids: CASSFSSSYEQYF.

The chain joins TRBV7-2 to TRBJ2-7, with D possibly matching TRBD2 (6 bases). The germline gives CDR1 SGHTA, CDR2 FQGNSA. The CDR3 runs to 16 residues. Deletions cut 2 bases from V and 3 bases from J, with 17 bases between. The CDR3 loop reads CASSLYGGAQGYEQYF. As DNA, the CDR3 is TGTGCCAGCAGCTTATACGGAGGGGCGCAGGGCTACGAGCAGTACTTC.

The chain is built from TRBV5-1 and TRBJ2-1; 8 bases map to TRBD1. In germline, CDR1 is SGHRS, CDR2 YFSETQ. J was trimmed by 9 bases and V by 5 bases; bases with no gene match: 4. This CDR3 comprises 12 residues. The CDR3 loop is CASREQGGEQFF. The CDR3 DNA follows: TGCGCCAGCAGGGAACAGGGGGGTGAGCAGTTCTTC. The whole variable domain, remainder taken from reference TRBV5-1 and TRBJ2-1, is KAGVTQTPRYLIKTRGQQVTLSCSPISGHRSVSWYQQTPGQGLQFLFEYFSETQRNKGNFPGRFSGRQFSNSRSEMNVSTLELGDSALYLCASREQGGEQFFGPGTRLTVL.

As DNA, the CDR3 is TGTGCCAGCAGCTTCCGGACAGGGGGCAACGAGCAGTACTTC. Translating it yields CASSFRTGGNEQYF. The rearrangement uses TRBV6-5 and TRBJ2-7, with 11 bases matching TRBD1. V lost 6 bases, J lost 5 bases, and 6 bases stayed unmatched. This CDR3 spans 14 amino acids. Germline V gene data show CDR1 as MNHEY and CDR2 as SVGAGI.

A single count supports this clone. The chain links TRBV3-1 (or the pseudogene TRBV3-2) to TRBJ2-6; 7 positions match TRBD1. This CDR3 comprises 18 residues. The V gene end was trimmed by 4 bases and the J gene end by 2 bases; junction bases not matched to a gene: 11. CDR1 and CDR2 (germline): LGHDT, YNNKEL (reference sequence). CDR3 amino acids: CASSRWGRGNAGANVLTF. The CDR3 region has the DNA TGTGCCAGCAGCCGTTGGGGCAGGGGGAATGCTGGGGCCAACGTCCTGACTTTC.

The chain couples TRBV9 to TRBJ2-1; 8 bases are shared with TRBD2. CDR3 size: 15 residues. In germline, CDR1 is SGDLS, CDR2 YYNGEE. Germline trimming cut 3 bases from V and 0 bases from J; bases unmatched to any gene: 2. CDR3 sequence (DNA): TGTGCCAGCAGCGCGGGGGGGGACTCCTACAATGAGCAGTTCTTC. Its translation: CASSAGGDSYNEQFF.

This chain joins TRBV25-1 and TRBJ2-5; 8 bases are a match to TRBD2. The CDR3 consists of 15 residues. Losses at the gene ends were 8 bases for V and 1 base for J; bases not matched to a gene: 9. The germline V gene encodes CDR1 MGHDK and CDR2 SYGVNS. CDR3 DNA sequence: TGTGCCAGCCTAGAGATTAGCGGGATCCAAGAGACCCAGTACTTC. Residues: CASLEISGIQETQYF.

The chain recombines TRBV11-2 with TRBJ1-2, with D hard to call. Germline V CDR1 and CDR2: SGHAT, FQNNGV. The V end lost 5 bases, the J end lost 8 bases, and 15 bases lay between the germline ends. The length of the CDR3 is 13 residues. The CDR3 coding sequence is TGTGCCAGCAGCCTTTCAGAGGCGGGCGGCTACACCTTC. Residues: CASSLSEAGGYTF.

The chain links TRBV3-1 (or the pseudogene TRBV3-2) to TRBJ2-7; maybe TRBD2 (5 bases). Trimming shortened V by 4 bases and J by 4 bases, and 14 bases separated the two germline ends. This CDR3 has 14 residues. Germline V lookup: CDR1 LGHDT, CDR2 YNNKEL (reference sequence). The CDR3 DNA reads TGTGCCAGCAGCCGCGACACGGGATGGTACGAGCAGTACTTC. Its protein product is CASSRDTGWYEQYF.

The chain recombines TRBV4-1 with TRBJ1-1; TRBD1 might be the D (5 bases). Trimming cost V 0 bases and J 1 base, with 12 bases left between them. The length of the CDR3 is 16 residues. Germline V CDR1 and CDR2: MGHRA, YSYEKL. CDR3 bases: TGCGCCAGCAGCCAAGATACGGCAGGGTGGAACACTGAAGCTTTCTTT. It codes for CASSQDTAGWNTEAFF.

The chain carries TRBV19 and TRBJ2-1, with a possible D match to TRBD2 (5 bases). CDR1 is LNHDA, CDR2 SQIVND, per germline (reference sequence). The V end lost 4 bases, the J end lost 6 bases, and 16 bases lay between the germline ends. This CDR3 spans 15 amino acids. The CDR3 is CASSTTGINRNEQFF. Written as DNA, the CDR3 is TGTGCCAGTAGTACCACCGGGATTAACCGCAATGAGCAGTTCTTC.

This sequence joins TRBV2 and TRBJ1-4; possibly TRBD1 for D (6 bases). The CDR3 loop spans 14 amino acids. Germline CDR1 SNHLY, CDR2 FYNNEI. The germline V and J ends were trimmed by 7 bases and 5 bases, with 14 bases remaining between them. CDR3 amino acids: CASILTGSNEKLFF. In DNA, the CDR3 is TGTGCCAGCATTCTGACAGGATCAAATGAAAAACTGTTTTTT.

The V gene is TRBV18, the J gene TRBJ2-7; the D is unclear. Germline V CDR1 and CDR2: KGHSH, LQKENI. The CDR3 totals 14 residues. V was clipped by 2 bases and J by 0 bases, with 8 bases between them. CDR3 region: CASSPAGSSYEQYF. The DNA for the CDR3 is TGTGCCAGCTCACCAGCAGGTAGCTCCTACGAGCAGTACTTC.

The table lists this clone with a few counts. V usage is TRBV6-5 and J usage is TRBJ1-4; no definite D call. From germline, CDR1 is MNHEY and CDR2 SVGAGI. V lost 8 bases, J lost 5 bases, and 12 bases lay in between. The CDR3 extends over 13 amino acids. The CDR3 loop reads CASSPQTNEKLFF. The CDR3, as DNA: TGTGCCAGCTCCCCACAGACGAATGAAAAACTGTTTTTT.

The genes are TRBV27 and TRBJ2-1; 13 positions agree with TRBD2. Germline V gene sequence: CDR1 MNHEY, CDR2 SMNVEV (reference sequence). V lost 6 bases, J lost 0 bases, and 11 bases stayed unmatched. CDR3 length: 19 residues. The CDR3 nucleotides are TGTGCCAGCAGGCCTCCGGGACTAGCGGGACTTAGCTCCTACAATGAGCAGTTCTTC. Translated: CASRPPGLAGLSSYNEQFF.

This clone was seen only a few times. The chain carries TRBV7-2 and TRBJ2-7, with D unclear. Germline V gives CDR1 SGHTA, CDR2 FQGNSA. Trimming took 5 bases from V and 6 from J, leaving 8 bases between them. The length of the CDR3 is 11 residues. Here the CDR3 DNA reads TGTGCCAGCAGCGATCTAGGCGAGCAGTACTTC. It codes for CASSDLGEQYF.

J is TRBJ1-6 and V is TRBV20-1, with a weak D call TRBD1 (6 bases). Trimming shortened V by 5 bases and J by 15 bases, and 14 bases separated the two germline ends. The CDR3 loop spans 11 amino acids. Germline assignment: CDR1 DFQATT and CDR2 SNEGSKA (reference sequence). CDR3 coding DNA: TGCAGTGCTTACGGAACAGGGTACCTCCACTTT. Protein sequence: CSAYGTGYLHF.

V is TRBV27 and J is TRBJ2-5; 9 bases are a match to TRBD1. The J segment lost 5 bases and the V segment lost 5 bases, leaving 9 bases of the junction unmatched. This CDR3 comprises 15 residues. CDR1 and CDR2 from the germline V gene are MNHEY and SMNVEV (reference sequence). The CDR3 protein is CASSARGQGGETQYF. In nucleotides, the CDR3 is TGTGCCAGCAGTGCCAGGGGACAGGGAGGGGAGACCCAGTACTTC.

This chain uses TRBV4-2 with TRBJ2-3; TRBD2 might be the D (5 bases). Germline CDR1 reads LGHNA; CDR2 reads YNFKEQ. This CDR3 comprises 15 residues. The V and J ends lost 1 base and 0 bases respectively, with 8 bases between them. The CDR3 sequence is CASSQAADSTDTQYF. DNA for the CDR3: TGTGCCAGCAGCCAAGCAGCGGATAGCACAGATACGCAGTATTTT.

V gene TRBV5-1 combines with J gene TRBJ2-1; TRBD2 agrees at 11 bases. The germline V gene has CDR1 SGHRS and CDR2 YFSETQ. V was pared by 4 bases and J by 11 bases, with 11 bases of the junction left unmatched. The CDR3 is 15 residues long. Here the CDR3 reads CASSITSGRTPQQFF. CDR3 nucleotide sequence: TGCGCCAGCAGCATCACTAGCGGGAGAACCCCCCAGCAGTTCTTC.

Here the CDR3 reads CASTRARETQYF. In nucleotides, the CDR3 is TGTGCCAGCACCAGGGCCAGAGAGACCCAGTACTTC. This chain links TRBV11-2 with TRBJ2-5; D is possibly TRBD1 (5 bases). Germline loops: CDR1 SGHAT, CDR2 FQNNGV. This CDR3 is 12 amino acids long. The ends were cut back, 7 bases at V and 4 bases at J, with 10 bases in the middle. The full variable domain, completed using reference TRBV11-2 and TRBJ2-5, is EAGVAQSPRYKIIEKRQSVAFWCNPISGHATLYWYQQILGQGPKLLIQFQNNGVVDDSQLPKDRFSAERLKGVDSTLKIQPAKLEDSAVYLCASTRARETQYFGPGTRLLVL.

V is TRBV7-8 and J is TRBJ2-1, with 13 bases lining up with TRBD2. Germline CDR1 is SGHVS and CDR2 is FQNEAQ. After removal of 5 bases from V and 3 bases from J, the junction contained 4 bases not matched to a gene. The CDR3 totals 16 residues. CDR3: CASSPRTSGSYNEQFF. CDR3 DNA sequence: TGTGCCAGCAGCCCCAGGACTAGCGGGAGCTACAATGAGCAGTTCTTC. Complete variable domain (other parts from reference TRBV7-8 and TRBJ2-1): GAGVSQSPRYKVAKRGQDVALRCDPISGHVSLFWYQQALGQGPEFLTYFQNEAQLDKSGLPSDRFFAERPEGSVSTLKIQRTQQEDSAVYLCASSPRTSGSYNEQFFGPGTRLTVL.

This sequence joins TRBV12-5 and TRBJ2-5, with D perhaps matching TRBD1 (7 bases). CDR3 size: 16 residues. Germline V CDR1 and CDR2: LGHNT, FRNRAP. Trimming shortened V by 4 bases and J by 3 bases, and 18 bases separated the two germline ends. CDR3 DNA: TGTGCTAGTGGTTGGACCGTCCAGGGGGGCGAAGAGACCCAGTACTTC. Its protein is CASGWTVQGGEETQYF.

This clone occurred a few times. The chain is built from TRBV6-1 and TRBJ1-2; D remains unclear. Per germline, CDR1 MNHNS and CDR2 SASEGT. This CDR3 region has 13 residues. Trimming took 2 bases from V and 4 from J, leaving 8 bases between them. The DNA of the CDR3 is TGTGCCAGCAGTGAATCAGACATCTATGGCTACACCTTC. Translated: CASSESDIYGYTF.

The chain carries TRBV15 and TRBJ2-5, with a tentative D call TRBD2 (5 bases). CDR1 is LNHNV, CDR2 YYDKDF, per germline (reference sequence). The germline V and J ends were trimmed by 0 bases and 5 bases, with 13 bases remaining between them. The CDR3 is made up of 15 amino acids. Here the CDR3 DNA reads TGTGCCACCAGCAGAGATACTAGAAGTTTGGAGACCCAGTACTTC. Translating gives CATSRDTRSLETQYF.

The gene calls are TRBV5-6 and TRBJ2-7; weak D call: TRBD2 (6 bases). Germline values: CDR1 SGHDT, CDR2 YYEEEE. V lost 3 bases to trimming and J lost 9 bases, with 19 bases between them. The CDR3 is made up of 14 amino acids. CDR3 protein: CASSSPGLSSGQYF. Here the CDR3 DNA reads TGTGCCAGCAGCTCACCTGGACTATCGAGTGGGCAGTACTTC.

CDR3 in amino acids: CASSSSGTSYNEQFF. CDR3 DNA sequence: TGTGCCAGCAGTTCGTCCGGGACTAGCTATAATGAGCAGTTCTTC. The gene calls are TRBV28 and TRBJ2-1, with TRBD2 matching over 9 bases. V was pared by 4 bases and J by 7 bases, with 8 bases of the junction left unmatched. Germline CDR1 MDHEN, CDR2 SYDVKM. The CDR3 consists of 15 residues.

This sequence joins TRBV19 and TRBJ2-3; the D gene is possibly TRBD1 (6 bases). The CDR3 covers 16 residues. V shed 0 bases and J shed 3 bases, with 13 bases lying between them. Per germline, CDR1 LNHDA and CDR2 SQIVND (reference sequence). CDR3 in amino acids: CASSIEQGFRTDTQYF. DNA of the CDR3: TGTGCCAGTAGTATAGAGCAGGGGTTTCGGACAGATACGCAGTATTTT.